The T cell receptor (beta chain) under discussion was sequenced for a study of blood T cell repertoires in COVID-19. The V and J ends lost 2 bases and 8 bases respectively, with 16 bases between them. CDR3 length: 16 residues. Germline-derived CDR1 and CDR2 are LNHNV and YYDKDF (reference sequence). TCRdb's table, derived via immunoSEQ multiplex PCR, lists solely in-frame clones and lacks some. The sample contains over 150,000 clones, over 70% of which appear only once. The receptor was derived from a woman between 40 and 55 years old with COVID-19, enrolled during active disease. V and J are TRBV15 and TRBJ1-6, with D possibly being TRBD1 (6 bases). Sequencing used peripheral blood. The CDR3 nucleotides are TGTGCCACCAGCAGACCCCACAGGGACGCGGATTCACCCCTCCACTTT. Translation gives CATSRPHRDADSPLHF.